The 5 T cell receptor beta chains presented below share a single source sample, sequenced in a study of blood T cell repertoires in COVID-19 (dated by TCRdb to 2018 to 2020). Libraries came from the immunoSEQ multiplex PCR assay. In TCRdb, the immuneACCESS table is reduced to in-frame sequences with V and J assigned. These tables do not hold every clone; where another copy was compared, an unresolved V gene accounts for under half, and the others remain unexplained. The sample table contains roughly 250,000 clones; only one count was recorded for roughly 79% of them. The ten top clones hold 2.5% to 3.5% of the sample. Sequences were obtained from peripheral blood. The origin of the receptors is a woman aged 55-69 years with active or convalescent COVID-19.

The chain carries TRBV2 and TRBJ2-4; TRBD2 might be the D (5 bases). The CDR3 is 15 residues long. From germline, CDR1 is SNHLY and CDR2 FYNNEI. V gave up 4 bases and J gave up 0 bases, with 10 bases separating them. The CDR3 DNA sequence: TGTGCCAGCAGTGGGGGTGGACTAGCCAAAAACATTCAGTACTTC. It yields the protein CASSGGGLAKNIQYF. Together with reference TRBV2 and TRBJ2-4, the CDR3 gives the full variable domain: EPEVTQTPSHQVTQMGQEVILRCVPISNHLYFYWYRQILGQKVEFLVSFYNNEISEKSEIFDDQFSVERPDGSNFTLKIRSTKLEDSAMYFCASSGGGLAKNIQYFGAGTRLSVL.

This chain joins TRBV6-5 and TRBJ1-2; 7 bases fit TRBD1. Germline V gene lookup returns CDR1 MNHEY and CDR2 SVGAGI. V trimming: 11 bases; J trimming: 5 bases; junction bases outside the gene matches: 5. The CDR3 is made up of 11 amino acids. CDR3 in amino acids: CAGQVGYGYTF. CDR3 bases: TGTGCCGGACAGGTGGGGTATGGCTACACCTTC.

This sequence joins TRBV6-5 and TRBJ2-5, with D possibly TRBD2 on 5 matching bases. The CDR3 consists of 13 residues. Germline CDR1 reads MNHEY; CDR2 reads SVGAGI. Deletions cut 5 bases from V and 2 bases from J, with 9 bases between. The CDR3 sequence: CASSTGYQETQYF. The CDR3 nucleotides are TGTGCCAGCAGTACGGGATATCAAGAGACCCAGTACTTC.

Of note for this clone: Other nucleotide sequences in the sample specify the same CDR3. The chain employs TRBV12-3 or TRBV12-4 and TRBJ2-5, with D possibly being TRBD1 (5 bases). Trimming took off 6 bases at V and 4 bases at J, with 12 bases between the two ends. This CDR3 is 13 amino acids long. The CDR3 DNA is TGTGCCAGCAGCCTCAGGCAGGGAGAGACCCAGTACTTC. Encoded protein: CASSLRQGETQYF.

This rearrangement joins TRBV7-2 to TRBJ1-2; TRBD1 aligns across 8 bases. CDR3 size: 15 residues. The junction had 6 bases not matched to a gene; V was cut back by 4 bases and J by 2 bases. Germline V CDR1 and CDR2: SGHTA, FQGNSA. The CDR3 DNA sequence: TGTGCCAGCAGCTCGGCCGGGACAGGCAACTATGGCTACACCTTC. Translation gives CASSSAGTGNYGYTF.